This TCR beta chain was captured by sequencing in a study of shared clonotypes between healthy human individuals (dated by TCRdb to between 2020 and 2021). About the investigation overall: Three men and a couple of women, aged 18 to 49 years, made up the cohort. For each donor, CD4 naive and CD4 memory were each given three plates, CD8 naive was given two plates, and CD8 memory was given one plate. The study deeply sequenced blood TCR repertoires of five healthy adults to estimate repertoire size and the extent of clonotype sharing between individuals. To increase sequencing depth and limit assay-specific biases, TCR repertoire library preparation and sequencing were carried out by different laboratories using diverse techniques. Leukapheresis yielded between about 0.85 and 10 billion PBMCs per donor.

Concerning this clone: Its binding antigen is unknown. Within one base of it there is no much larger clone, and no base qualities were kept. Distinct nucleotide sequences in the sample also encode this CDR3.

Its CDR3 holds 13 amino acids, cysteine through phenylalanine. Just the 39-base CDR3 DNA is kept, in frame starting at base 1. V is clipped by 6 bases and J by 3 bases, and the sequence between their germline boundaries is 12 bases long. CDR1 and CDR2 are read off the germline V gene (reference sequence) as MNHEY and SMNVEV. TCR CDR3 regions were amplified from genomic DNA by multiplex PCR using the deep immunoSEQ assay. Extracted genomic DNA from each cell subset was spread evenly across all wells of several immunoSEQ 96-well plates, with each plate serving as a replicate. For sorted subsets, 150 to 250 ng genomic DNA, equal to some 30,000 T cell genomes, was loaded into each replicate PCR. The purified libraries were quantified using a Qubit 3.0 fluorometer, sized with a Bioanalyzer 2100, and then quantified again using the KAPA Library Quantification kit. A separate single-read 150-cycle Illumina NextSeq 550 flow cell was used to sequence each immunoSEQ 96-well plate. In the source study's methods: Because the immunoSEQ output included only junctional sequences and no quality scores, the filtering could not be the same as the filtering used for full-length reads. To assign V/J genes and CDR3, sequences were annotated against IMGT germline references using PyIR, a Python wrapper for IgBLAST v1.9. Any read was removed if the V/J assignment was weak (E-value above 1e-6), the CDR3 was missing, or the read contained stop codons, out-of-frame junctions, or ambiguous translated residues. V3J clonotypes were defined as sequences sharing an identical inferred V gene, J gene, and CDR3 amino acid sequence. The percentage overlap between two repertoires was calculated by dividing the number of shared unique clonotypes by the size of the smaller repertoire. Three approaches were used to assess repertoire richness: RTK rarefaction, the Chao1 estimator, and Recon v2.1 estimates of unobserved clonotypes. For all TCRbeta clonotypes obtained by the gDNA method from four donors, generation probabilities were computed with OLGA. TCRdb took over this immuneACCESS table, retaining in-frame rearrangements with V and J assigned. Such tables are incomplete; in checked studies, under half of the missing clones stem from an unresolved V gene, and the remainder is unexplained. For V, J and clone size, that table is used; D and trimming come from the DNA. The sample data list millions of clones, and over 85% of these were observed just once. The ten largest clones capture 0.85% to 1.2% of the sample.

CD8 naive samples were CD45RO-negative cells positively selected for CCR7, giving a CD45RA+CCR7+ population that excluded TemRA cells. Donors were healthy HIV-negative adults with no recently reported acute infections or vaccinations. All donors were Caucasian adults living in Nashville, Tennessee, USA. Blood was obtained by leukapheresis, after which PBMCs were separated by Ficoll-Histopaque density gradient centrifugation and cryopreserved in liquid nitrogen vapor phase. Purity and quantity of every magnetically sorted T cell population were checked by analytical flow cytometry. Genomic DNA was isolated from each sorted fraction and quantified by UV absorbance on a Nanodrop 2000c. Findings and caveats that apply to the study as a whole: Because the study included only a small number of donors, the genetic and exposure-history diversity represented was limited. Even with the large sequencing depth, rarefaction of the sorted-subset datasets indicated that sequencing was incomplete. Sampling was restricted to blood, and TCR repertoires in tissue are likely to differ from TCR repertoires in blood. Clonotypes shared by all four sorted-subset donors showed higher generation probabilities than non-shared clonotypes. When four donors were compared, the shared fraction of clonotypes was around 5% for naive CD4, roughly 3.3% for naive CD8, 2% to 2.5% for memory CD4, and 0.3% to 0.5% for memory CD8. Pairwise subsampling indicated that sequencing depth was expected to affect the degree of clonotype sharing among donors. Larger estimated clonotype richness was generally found for naive subsets than for memory subsets.

The TCR comes from a man in his late teens or twenties in good health. The chain is made from TRBV27 and TRBJ2-7; TRBD2 is a possible D gene, resting on 5 matching bases. The specimen was naive CD8+ T cells sorted from blood. The sample's cell subset or site label, in plain terms: CD45RA+CCR7+. CDR3 reads: CASSPGLLYEQYF. The DNA sequence is given as TGTGCCAGCAGCCCTGGACTCCTCTACGAGCAGTACTTC.